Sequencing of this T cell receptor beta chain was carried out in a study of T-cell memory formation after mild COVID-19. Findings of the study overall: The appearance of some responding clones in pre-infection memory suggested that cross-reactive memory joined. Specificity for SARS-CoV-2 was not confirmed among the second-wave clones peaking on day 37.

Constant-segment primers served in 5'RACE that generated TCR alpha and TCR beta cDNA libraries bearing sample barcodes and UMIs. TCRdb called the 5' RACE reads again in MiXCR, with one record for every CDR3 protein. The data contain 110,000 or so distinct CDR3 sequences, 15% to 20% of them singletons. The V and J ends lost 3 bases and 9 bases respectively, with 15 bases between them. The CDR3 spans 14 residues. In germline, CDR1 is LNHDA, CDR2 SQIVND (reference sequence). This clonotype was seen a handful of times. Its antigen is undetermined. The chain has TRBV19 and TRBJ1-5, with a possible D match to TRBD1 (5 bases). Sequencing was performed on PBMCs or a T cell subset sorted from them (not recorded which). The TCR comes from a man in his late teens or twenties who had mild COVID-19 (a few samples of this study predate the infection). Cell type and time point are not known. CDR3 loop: CASSMRRGWGPQHF. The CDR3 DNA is TGTGCCAGTAGTATGAGGAGGGGATGGGGGCCCCAGCATTTT.